The 14 T cell receptor beta chains given below trace back to one sample, sequenced in a study of T cell changes during pregnancy in multiple sclerosis. The assay was immunoSEQ multiplex PCR, and TCRdb's table has in-frame clones only and misses some. The repertoire holds 90,000 to 130,000 clones, with 92% as singletons. Material: peripheral blood, obtained in the third trimester of pregnancy. The receptors originated from a female donor with multiple sclerosis, enrolled in a pregnancy study.

The chain links TRBV7-8 to TRBJ1-2, with D unclear. V shed 1 base and J shed 3 bases, with 6 bases lying between them. Germline loops: CDR1 SGHVS, CDR2 FQNEAQ. The CDR3 is 13 residues long. The CDR3 here is CASSLEYDYGYTF. CDR3 DNA: TGTGCCAGCAGCTTAGAATATGACTATGGCTACACCTTC. The full variable domain, in which reference TRBV7-8 and TRBJ1-2 provide the parts outside the CDR3, is GAGVSQSPRYKVAKRGQDVALRCDPISGHVSLFWYQQALGQGPEFLTYFQNEAQLDKSGLPSDRFFAERPEGSVSTLKIQRTQQEDSAVYLCASSLEYDYGYTFGSGTRLTVV.

The rearrangement uses TRBV5-1 and TRBJ2-1; D gene unclear. In germline, CDR1 is SGHRS, CDR2 YFSETQ. This CDR3 is 12 amino acids long. Trimming removed 2 bases at V and 7 bases at J, with 7 bases between. The CDR3 DNA reads TGCGCCAGCAGCTTCTCAACAAATGAGCAGTTCTTC. It translates to CASSFSTNEQFF. The whole variable domain, filled in from reference TRBV5-1 and TRBJ2-1, reads KAGVTQTPRYLIKTRGQQVTLSCSPISGHRSVSWYQQTPGQGLQFLFEYFSETQRNKGNFPGRFSGRQFSNSRSEMNVSTLELGDSALYLCASSFSTNEQFFGPGTRLTVL.

V and J are TRBV19 and TRBJ1-1, with 7 bases identical to TRBD1. The germline CDR1 and CDR2 sequences are LNHDA and SQIVND (reference sequence). Losses at the gene ends were 8 bases for V and 1 base for J; bases not matched to a gene: 13. The CDR3 spans 16 residues. The CDR3 here is CASLPGSGTANTEAFF. The DNA for the CDR3 is TGTGCCAGTTTGCCCGGGAGTGGGACAGCGAACACTGAAGCTTTCTTT.

This chain links TRBV28 with TRBJ1-1; 8 nucleotides agree with TRBD1. V shed 8 bases, J shed 0 bases, and the junction held 14 bases outside the gene matches. The CDR3 loop spans 17 amino acids. Germline CDR1 and CDR2: MDHEN and SYDVKM. This CDR3 reads CASRHSGGVKLNTEAFF. In DNA, the CDR3 is TGTGCCAGCCGTCACTCAGGGGGCGTAAAATTGAACACTGAAGCTTTCTTT.

The chain is built from TRBV10-2 and TRBJ1-1; D not certain. The CDR3 loop spans 16 amino acids. Trimming cost V 4 bases and J 1 base, with 16 bases left between them. The germline CDR1 and CDR2 sequences are WSHSY and SAAADI. CDR3 nucleotide sequence: TGCGCCAGCAGTGTAATACAACCGGGGAGGAACACTGAAGCTTTCTTT. Translating gives CASSVIQPGRNTEAFF.

This clone has just a few counts. The rearrangement joins TRBV5-1 to TRBJ2-2, with unresolved D. Germline CDR1 and CDR2: SGHRS and YFSETQ. The CDR3 runs to 15 residues. V dropped 2 bases and J dropped 3 bases, with 11 bases sitting between them. The CDR3: CASSFPGGYTGELFF. CDR3 nucleotide sequence: TGCGCCAGCAGCTTCCCCGGCGGTTACACCGGGGAGCTGTTTTTT.

This clone was recorded once. The V and J genes are TRBV28 and TRBJ1-1; 9 bases map to TRBD1. The CDR3 sequence is 18 residues long. Germline values: CDR1 MDHEN, CDR2 SYDVKM. The V gene end was trimmed by 1 base and the J gene end by 3 bases; junction bases not matched to a gene: 12. The CDR3 here is CASSLSPGTGFYYTEAFF. The DNA for the CDR3 is TGTGCCAGCAGTTTATCCCCCGGGACAGGGTTTTATTACACTGAAGCTTTCTTT.

The rearrangement links TRBV6-1 to TRBJ2-7; the D gene is possibly TRBD1 (6 bases). CDR3 length: 13 amino acids. Germline V CDR1 and CDR2: MNHNS, SASEGT. V lost 3 bases to trimming and J lost 9 bases, with 15 bases between them. The CDR3 loop is CASSDRGHTGQYF. Here the CDR3 DNA reads TGTGCCAGCAGTGACCGGGGACACACCGGGCAGTACTTC.

The CDR3 here is CASSDLTTRIIAKNIQYF. The DNA of the CDR3 is TGTGCCAGCAGTGACCTAACGACTAGAATCATAGCCAAAAACATTCAGTACTTC. The chain has TRBV2 and TRBJ2-4, with a tentative D call TRBD2 (6 bases). V was cut by 3 bases and J by 0 bases, with 18 bases left in between. CDR1 is SNHLY, CDR2 FYNNEI, per germline. This CDR3 is built from 18 residues. The whole variable domain, filled in from reference TRBV2 and TRBJ2-4, reads EPEVTQTPSHQVTQMGQEVILRCVPISNHLYFYWYRQILGQKVEFLVSFYNNEISEKSEIFDDQFSVERPDGSNFTLKIRSTKLEDSAMYFCASSDLTTRIIAKNIQYFGAGTRLSVL.

The chain couples TRBV19 to TRBJ2-6; 9 bases are shared with TRBD2. The germline V gene encodes CDR1 LNHDA and CDR2 SQIVND (reference sequence). This CDR3 contains 18 residues. V dropped 6 bases and J dropped 0; count of bases not matched to a gene: 9. CDR3 DNA: TGTGCCAGTAGAGGCGGGGGGGAGGCCGACTCTGGGGCCAACGTCCTGACTTTC. It is translated as CASRGGGEADSGANVLTF.

The CDR3 spells CASTSVYGYTF. CDR3 sequence (DNA): TGTGCCAGTACTTCCGTCTATGGCTACACCTTC. V is TRBV19 and J is TRBJ1-2; D not certain. The CDR3 has 11 amino acids. CDR1 LNHDA and CDR2 SQIVND come from the germline V gene (reference sequence). V lost 7 bases and J 4 bases, leaving 7 bases between the germline ends.

This chain connects TRBV10-3 to TRBJ1-5; perhaps TRBD1 as D (6 bases). CDR1 is ENHRY, CDR2 SYGVKD, per germline. The V gene lost 0 bases and the J gene lost 7 bases, with 19 bases spanning the gap. CDR3 size: 17 residues. In DNA, the CDR3 is TGTGCCATCAGTGAGTCCGGGCTGGGGCAGGGGACACAGCCCCAGCATTTT. This gives the protein CAISESGLGQGTQPQHF.

The rearrangement joins TRBV28 to TRBJ2-5, with 7 positions matching TRBD1. J gave up 5 bases and V 3 bases, and 3 bases lay outside the gene matches. The CDR3 extends over 13 amino acids. CDR1 and CDR2 (germline): MDHEN, SYDVKM. The CDR3 region has the DNA TGTGCCAGCAGTTTTCAGGGGGACGAGACCCAGTACTTC. Translation gives CASSFQGDETQYF.

This clone was counted between two and nine times. The chain recombines TRBV19 with TRBJ1-1; 11 bases are shared with TRBD1. The CDR3 spans 15 residues. Germline assignment: CDR1 LNHDA and CDR2 SQIVND (reference sequence). V trimming: 9 bases; J trimming: 6 bases; junction bases outside the gene matches: 12. The CDR3 protein is CARESGTGGKAEAFF. Here the CDR3 DNA reads TGTGCCAGGGAATCCGGGACAGGGGGGAAGGCTGAAGCTTTCTTT.